The 9 T cell receptor beta chains in this list originate from one sample, sequenced in a study of CXCR3-negative and CXCR3-positive naive CD8 T cells. The authors made the TRB cDNA libraries by 5' RACE using UMI labels. TCRdb reprocessed the 5' RACE reads and keeps a single row for each CDR3 protein, giving no DNA. In total, the table holds over 100,000 distinct CDR3 sequences. Sequencing used naive CXCR3- CD8+ T cells from blood. Subset of the sample: CD45RO-CCR7+CD27+CD95- naive CD8+ T cells lacking CXCR3 (TNR3-). The receptors were gathered from a human donor in good health. Some clones in this sample may be carry-over from other donors' samples.

The rearrangement links TRBV5-5 to TRBJ2-1; there is no DNA to check the TCRdb D call of TRBD1. CDR1 is SGHKS, CDR2 YYEKEE, per germline (reference sequence). The CDR3 consists of 13 residues. CDR3 residues: CASSLVWGDEQFF.

This rearrangement joins TRBV7-2 to TRBJ2-7; the D gene TCRdb calls, TRBD1, cannot be checked with no DNA. The CDR3 covers 15 residues. The germline V gene encodes CDR1 SGHTA and CDR2 FQGNSA. Here the CDR3 reads CASSGRKGETYEQYF.

The rearrangement uses TRBV7-8 and TRBJ2-1; TCRdb reports TRBD2, a call that lacks DNA to check it against. This CDR3 has 13 amino acids. The V gene's germline CDR1 is SGHVS and CDR2 FQNEAQ. The CDR3 region is CASSPSGGNEQFF.

The chain combines TRBV7-3 with TRBJ2-3; TCRdb outputs TRBD1, but without DNA this stays unchecked. CDR1 and CDR2 (germline): SGHTA, FQGTGA. CDR3 length: 15 residues. The CDR3 is CASSLTGGAADTQYF.

The V and J genes are TRBV28 and TRBJ2-1; TCRdb's D call of TRBD2 is untestable without DNA. CDR3 length: 15 residues. CDR1 and CDR2 from the germline V gene are MDHEN and SYDVKM. The CDR3 protein is CASSSRGGDYNEQFF.

The chain combines TRBV11-3 with TRBJ1-1. Germline V gene data show CDR1 as SGHNT and CDR2 as YENEEA. CDR3 length: 13 amino acids. CDR3: CASSPALIPEAFF.

The chain recombines TRBV6-5 with TRBJ2-7; TCRdb selects TRBD2, and the lack of DNA leaves this call unchecked. The CDR3 spans 16 residues. Germline values: CDR1 MNHEY, CDR2 SVGAGI. The CDR3 region is CASSYSVAGVVDEQYF.

V and J are TRBV11-3 and TRBJ1-5; the D gene TCRdb calls, TRBD1, cannot be checked with no DNA. CDR1 is SGHNT and CDR2 is YENEEA in the germline V gene. The CDR3 is made up of 17 amino acids. CDR3 residues: CASSLSAGQVWNQPQHF.

V and J are TRBV28 and TRBJ2-1; the TRBD2 assignment by TCRdb is unverifiable without DNA. Germline-derived CDR1 and CDR2 are MDHEN and SYDVKM. The CDR3 spans 15 residues. The CDR3 reads CASNNGLERYNEQFF.